The 6 T cell receptor beta chains below all came from one sample that was sequenced in a study of cytotoxic CD8 clonotypes in ibrutinib-treated CLL. Generated by immunoSEQ multiplex PCR, the TCRdb table keeps only in-frame clones and is missing some. Of 150,000 to 200,000 clones in the sample, about 84% were seen once. The material was PBMCs, obtained after 24 months of ibrutinib treatment. These receptors all come from a human donor with chronic lymphocytic leukemia.

This CDR3 is CASSSGWPGADQKLFF. The CDR3 coding sequence is TGTGCCAGCAGTTCAGGTTGGCCAGGGGCCGACCAAAAACTGTTTTTT. The V gene is TRBV28, the J gene TRBJ1-4, with D perhaps matching TRBD1 (6 bases). The CDR3 consists of 16 residues. V lost 4 bases, J lost 9 bases, and 21 bases lay in between. Germline V gene data show CDR1 as MDHEN and CDR2 as SYDVKM.

This chain uses TRBV7-3 with TRBJ1-1; possible D gene TRBD1, 5 bases. The CDR3 sequence is 14 residues long. V was shortened by 0 bases and J by 4 bases, with 9 bases between the two germline ends. Germline loops: CDR1 SGHTA, CDR2 FQGTGA. The CDR3 DNA is TGTGCCAGCAGCTTAACAGGGGTGGGCACTGAAGCTTTCTTT. Translation gives CASSLTGVGTEAFF.

This clone was seen just once. V usage is TRBV7-2 and J usage is TRBJ2-5, with D uncertain. Germline V gene lookup returns CDR1 SGHTA and CDR2 FQGNSA. V dropped 4 bases and J dropped 13 bases, with 19 bases sitting between them. The CDR3 is 13 amino acids. The CDR3 bases are TGTGCCAGCAGCTCCACGCACTCCGACCAACGGTACTTC. This encodes CASSSTHSDQRYF.

This clone was observed a few times. The chain has TRBV5-6 and TRBJ1-2; 8 bases are shared with TRBD1. The length of the CDR3 is 17 residues. Germline-derived CDR1 and CDR2 are SGHDT and YYEEEE. V gave up 0 bases and J gave up 2 bases; unmatched junction bases: 9. The CDR3 loop is CASSLDRGRLRNYGYTF. CDR3 bases: TGTGCCAGCAGCTTGGACAGGGGGAGACTAAGGAACTATGGCTACACCTTC.

This sequence joins TRBV7-8 and TRBJ2-7, with D unresolved. This CDR3 comprises 16 residues. The germline V and J ends were trimmed by 3 bases and 2 bases, with 17 bases remaining between them. The germline V gene encodes CDR1 SGHVS and CDR2 FQNEAQ. CDR3 in amino acids: CASSLSQSTFPYEQYF. The DNA of the CDR3 is TGTGCCAGCAGCTTGTCCCAGAGCACGTTTCCCTACGAGCAGTACTTC.

The CDR3 nucleotides are TGTGCCTGGAGACGTTCCCGGGCGGATGGCTACACCTTC. Its protein product is CAWRRSRADGYTF. The chain combines TRBV30 with TRBJ1-2; D is ambiguous. Per the germline V gene, CDR1 is GTSNPN and CDR2 is SVGIG (reference sequence). Trimming took off 3 bases at V and 6 bases at J, with 14 bases between the two ends. The CDR3 is made up of 13 amino acids.